This TCR beta chain was profiled in a study of neurological immune-mediated disorders. At least ten counts were recorded for this clonotype. The antigen is undetermined. Whole-study findings and limits: The expanded clones of different subjects shared no CDR3 amino acid sequences (suggesting private repertoires in all groups). The multiple sclerosis repertoire cluster had no association with any clinical or MRI feature. When the repertoires were grouped phylogenetically, those of 18 of the 34 multiple sclerosis patients came together in a single cluster of related CDR3 sequences, which points to a possible repertoire-level signature.

TCRdb re-derived calls from the 5' RACE reads in MiXCR, one entry per CDR3 protein. The table has approximately 44,000 distinct CDR3 sequences, just under 6% seen once; the top ten hold approximately 1.3%. The length of the CDR3 is 16 residues. Trimming took off 6 bases at V and 0 bases at J, with 15 bases between the two ends. The clonotype originates from a woman between 18 and 29 years old with multiple sclerosis. The rearrangement links TRBV12-3 or TRBV12-4 to TRBJ1-3; D remains unclear. Sequencing was carried out using CD4+ T cells from blood. The CDR3 region is CASSSLGLTSGNTIYF. In DNA, the CDR3 is TGTGCCAGCAGCTCGCTAGGCCTGACCTCTGGAAACACCATATATTTT.